Below, 2 T cell receptor beta chains from the same sample are listed, as sequenced in a study of human T cells and chemical hapten exposure. Time point indicated: pre-sensitization, week 0. Specified treatment: therapeutic diphenylcyclopropenone sensitization with weekly scalp DPC. TCRdb analysed the RACE reads with MiXCR anew, one entry per CDR3 protein. The sample shows 250,000 or so distinct CDR3 sequences, around 7.3% of them seen only once. The sequencing used whole blood, collected in connection with sensitization to the hapten diphenylcyclopropenone (DPC). Receptors originate from a man aged 18 to 29 with alopecia areata. Some clones in this sample may be carry-over from other donors' samples.

There are a few counts of this clonotype. The V gene is TRBV10-3, the J gene TRBJ2-7; D is unresolved. This CDR3 spans 13 amino acids. With 2 bases removed from V and 6 bases from J, the gap between germline ends came to 11 bases. Germline V gene lookup returns CDR1 ENHRY and CDR2 SYGVKD. CDR3 sequence: CAISEVGLAEQYF. The DNA of the CDR3 is TGTGCCATCAGTGAGGTCGGTTTAGCCGAGCAGTACTTC.

The V and J genes are TRBV6-2 or TRBV6-3 and TRBJ1-1; D might be TRBD1 (5 bases). This CDR3 comprises 16 residues. Trimming pared 2 bases from V and 3 bases from J, leaving 16 bases between. Germline V lookup: CDR1 MNHEY, CDR2 SVGEGT. As DNA, the CDR3 is TGTGCCAGCAGTTACGATAGGGACGTAGACGACACTGAAGCTTTCTTT. Residues: CASSYDRDVDDTEAFF.